These 10 T cell receptor beta chains came from one sample sequenced in a study of blood T cell repertoires in COVID-19. Produced via immunoSEQ multiplex PCR; TCRdb's table is partial and in-frame only. The sample yields fewer than 300,000 clones, approximately 86% seen once. The sample taken for sequencing was peripheral blood. Every receptor here comes from a woman in her twenties or thirties with acute or convalescent COVID-19.

This chain joins TRBV7-9 and TRBJ2-5, with a tentative D call TRBD2 (6 bases). Looked up from germline, CDR1 is SEHNR and CDR2 is FQNEAQ (reference sequence). This CDR3 is built from 15 residues. V lost 7 bases to trimming and J lost 3 bases, with 18 bases between them. CDR3 nucleotide sequence: TGTGCCAGCATACCGGCGGGACGGGATAAAGAGACCCAGTACTTC. Amino acids: CASIPAGRDKETQYF.

This chain links TRBV27 with TRBJ2-7; possible D gene TRBD2, 6 bases. The germline V gene encodes CDR1 MNHEY and CDR2 SMNVEV (reference sequence). Trimming took off 1 base at V and 3 bases at J, with 13 bases between the two ends. This CDR3 spans 15 amino acids. CDR3 region: CASSLFWGDSYEQYF. The CDR3 region has the DNA TGTGCCAGCAGTTTATTCTGGGGGGATAGCTACGAGCAGTACTTC.

Only a few counts were recorded for this clone. The CDR3 bases are TGCAGCGTTGATCTTACAGCCACCTACAATGAGCAGTTCTTC. The encoded protein is CSVDLTATYNEQFF. The V gene is TRBV29-1, the J gene TRBJ2-1; D is ambiguous. The CDR3 runs 14 residues. Germline V gene sequence: CDR1 SQVTM, CDR2 ANQGSEA. V was trimmed by 3 bases and J by 2 bases, leaving 11 bases between them.

This clone has only one observation. V is TRBV4-3 and J is TRBJ2-1; 11 nucleotides agree with TRBD2. Looked up from germline, CDR1 is LGHNA and CDR2 is YSLEER. The V and J ends lost 4 bases and 5 bases, in that order; junction bases with no gene match: 4. There are 15 residues in the CDR3. CDR3 region: CASSPKLAGDNEQFF. CDR3 sequence (DNA): TGCGCCAGCAGCCCGAAACTAGCGGGAGACAATGAGCAGTTCTTC.

Of note for this clone: At the DNA level, this CDR3 is encoded by other sequences in the same sample as well. CDR3 protein: CASSYGQGAYEQYF. The CDR3 DNA is TGTGCCAGCAGTTACGGTCAGGGCGCCTACGAGCAGTACTTC. V usage is TRBV6-5 and J usage is TRBJ2-7; D may be TRBD1 (5 bases). The CDR3 runs to 14 residues. V dropped 2 bases and J dropped 2 bases, with 10 bases sitting between them. Germline CDR1 reads MNHEY; CDR2 reads SVGAGI.

The rearrangement uses TRBV7-2 and TRBJ1-2, with D maybe TRBD1 (5 bases). The CDR3 covers 14 residues. Germline loops: CDR1 SGHTA, CDR2 FQGNSA. Deletions cut 6 bases from V and 4 bases from J, with 15 bases between. CDR3 in DNA: TGTGCCAGCAGTCCAGGGCCGGTCTCCTATGGCTACACCTTC. Residues: CASSPGPVSYGYTF.

The chain recombines TRBV6-5 with TRBJ2-1; no firm D call. The length of the CDR3 is 13 residues. V was shortened by 2 bases and J by 4 bases, with 6 bases between the two germline ends. CDR1 and CDR2 (germline): MNHEY, SVGAGI. CDR3 residues: CASSYNYYNEQFF. The CDR3 coding sequence is TGTGCCAGCAGTTACAACTATTACAATGAGCAGTTCTTC.

This clone was seen a handful of times. This sequence joins TRBV7-3 and TRBJ1-3, with TRBD1 matching over 8 bases. In germline, CDR1 is SGHTA, CDR2 FQGTGA. V gave up 5 bases and J gave up 1 base; unmatched junction bases: 10. This CDR3 has 17 residues. CDR3 residues: CASSGGQGNKSGNTIYF. CDR3 nucleotides: TGTGCCAGCAGCGGCGGACAGGGAAACAAATCTGGAAACACCATATATTTT.

The CDR3 DNA sequence: TGTGCCAGCAGCCAAGATCCCCAGGGTTCGCACCCTTGGGAGCAGTACTTC. Amino acid sequence: CASSQDPQGSHPWEQYF. This chain connects TRBV4-2 to TRBJ2-7; TRBD1 is a possible D gene (5 bases). CDR1 is LGHNA, CDR2 YNFKEQ, per germline. CDR3 size: 17 residues. V was cut by 0 bases and J by 7 bases, with 22 bases left in between.

This chain uses TRBV4-3 with TRBJ2-3; 8 bases are shared with TRBD1. The trim removed 2 bases at V and 5 bases at J, leaving 21 bases unmatched. CDR3 length: 20 residues. The germline CDR1 and CDR2 sequences are LGHNA and YSLEER. The CDR3 here is CASSQHVGQDLLTRLDTQYF. Here the CDR3 DNA reads TGCGCCAGCAGCCAACATGTGGGACAGGATCTCCTTACACGTTTAGATACGCAGTATTTT.